What follows are 5 T cell receptor beta chains derived from one specimen sequenced in a study of cytomegalovirus exposure and HLA in healthy donors. Assay used: immunoSEQ multiplex PCR; TCRdb lists only in-frame clones, some missing. Counted here are more than 110,000 clones, about 90% occurring once; the ten biggest clones make up 7.9%. The specimen sequenced was PBMCs. The receptors were sampled from a woman between 18 and 29 years old in good health and CMV-seropositive.

The chain has TRBV11-3 and TRBJ2-1, with D perhaps TRBD2 (5 bases). CDR3 length: 15 amino acids. V lost 1 base, J lost 7 bases, and 14 bases lay in between. Germline V lookup: CDR1 SGHNT, CDR2 YENEEA. The DNA of the CDR3 is TGTGCCAGCAGCTTAGGGTCTGGCAGCGGTAATGAGCAGTTCTTC. Its translation: CASSLGSGSGNEQFF.

The chain couples TRBV7-9 to TRBJ2-1; 7 nucleotides align to TRBD2. This CDR3 is built from 15 residues. Trimming took 2 bases from V and 7 from J; bases not matched to a gene: 8. The V gene's germline CDR1 is SEHNR and CDR2 FQNEAQ (reference sequence). In DNA form, the CDR3 reads TGTGCCAGCAGCTTACGGCGGGAGATTAGTAATGAGCAGTTCTTC. Protein: CASSLRREISNEQFF. Based on the CDR3 plus reference TRBV7-9 and TRBJ2-1, the full variable domain is DTGVSQNPRHKITKRGQNVTFRCDPISEHNRLYWYRQTLGQGPEFLTYFQNEAQLEKSRLLSDRFSAERPKGSFSTLEIQRTEQGDSAMYLCASSLRREISNEQFFGPGTRLTVL.

The chain recombines TRBV7-3 with TRBJ2-2, with a possible D match to TRBD2 (5 bases). The CDR3 spans 14 residues. CDR1 is SGHTA, CDR2 FQGTGA, per germline. Between the trimmed V and J ends, which lost 5 bases and 6 bases, there was a span of 13 bases. The CDR3 sequence is CASSRAPGSGELFF. The CDR3 bases are TGTGCCAGCAGCCGAGCGCCGGGGTCCGGGGAGCTGTTTTTT.

V usage is TRBV28 and J usage is TRBJ2-5; 9 bases map to TRBD2. This CDR3 is 15 amino acids long. Germline V gene sequence: CDR1 MDHEN, CDR2 SYDVKM. V gave up 2 bases and J gave up 0 bases; unmatched junction bases: 1. CDR3 sequence (DNA): TGTGCCAGCAGTTTAGCGGGGGGGCACCAAGAGACCCAGTACTTC. Protein: CASSLAGGHQETQYF. The full variable domain, rest sourced from reference TRBV28 and TRBJ2-5, is DVKVTQSSRYLVKRTGEKVFLECVQDMDHENMFWYRQDPGLGLRLIYFSYDVKMKEKGDIPEGYSVSREKKERFSLILESASTNQTSMYLCASSLAGGHQETQYFGPGTRLLVL.

The chain uses TRBV7-3 and TRBJ2-1; D gene uncertain. V lost 3 bases to trimming and J lost 1 base, with 10 bases between them. This CDR3 spans 15 amino acids. Germline V gene data show CDR1 as SGHTA and CDR2 as FQGTGA. The CDR3 nucleotides read TGTGCCAGCAGCTTGCTTTCCACTTCCTACAATGAGCAGTTCTTC. Amino acids: CASSLLSTSYNEQFF.